This T cell receptor beta chain was recovered during a study of identical twins. The CDR3 spans 13 residues. V was clipped by 1 base and J by 10 bases, with 11 bases between them. Germline values: CDR1 LNHNV, CDR2 YYDKDF (reference sequence). Study outcomes and limitations: Partial confounding of zero-insertion analyses by invariant MAIT and iNKT cells was possible.

About this clonotype: Its target is unknown.

A single record per CDR3 protein comes from TCRdb applying MiXCR to the 5' RACE reads. Of about 890,000 distinct CDR3 sequences listed, over 9% are singletons. The same data also went into a second study, on yellow fever vaccine responses in identical twins.

This sequence originates from a woman between 18 and 29 years old in good health. The chain combines TRBV15 with TRBJ2-1, with TRBD1 as a possible D gene (6 bases). Sequenced material: PBMCs. The CDR3 loop reads CATSRGQATEQFF. As DNA, the CDR3 is TGTGCCACCAGCAGAGGACAGGCGACAGAGCAGTTCTTC.